These T cell receptor beta chains were read from a single sample in a study of shared clonotypes between healthy human individuals. Repertoires were generated with immunoSEQ multiplex PCR, while TCRdb's copy carries only in-frame clones and drops some. The sample consists of about 1 million clones, about 76% of them appearing once. Sequenced material: memory CD4+ T cells sorted from blood. The receptors shown here come from a man aged 18 to 30 in good health. CDR3s include the opening cysteine and the closing phenylalanine or tryptophan. D genes are given only for firm matches. Clone size is given for some rows only: seen once, a few or many times, or a class if the clone is expanded.

CDR3: CASSPPVIYEQYF; DNA: TGTGCCAGCAGTCCTCCGGTGATCTACGAGCAGTACTTC; size: .; D: .; J: TRBJ2-7; length: 13; V: TRBV6-1
CDR3: CASSSGLAGAHEQYF; DNA: TGTGCCAGCAGTTCCGGACTAGCGGGAGCCCACGAGCAGTACTTC; size: few; D: TRBD2; J: TRBJ2-7; length: 15; V: TRBV6-5
CDR3: CASSPRLYTGQVADTQYF; DNA: TGTGCCAGCAGTCCCAGGCTTTACACGGGACAGGTGGCAGATACGCAGTATTTT; size: .; D: TRBD1; J: TRBJ2-3; length: 18; V: TRBV28
CDR3: CASSNRDRGYVQYF; DNA: TGTGCCAGCAGCAACCGGGACAGGGGTTACGTTCAGTACTTC; size: once; D: TRBD1; J: TRBJ2-4; length: 14; V: TRBV5-6
CDR3: CASSADRAREQYF; DNA: TGTGCCAGCAGCGCGGACAGGGCCCGGGAGCAGTACTTC; size: few; D: TRBD1; J: TRBJ2-7; length: 13; V: TRBV5-4
CDR3: CASKLEGGSYEQYF; DNA: TGTGCCAGCAAGCTGGAGGGAGGCTCCTACGAGCAGTACTTC; size: .; D: .; J: TRBJ2-7; length: 14; V: TRBV6-1
CDR3: CASSLGRRGGFLEQYF; DNA: TGTGCCAGCAGTTTGGGCCGCCGGGGGGGCTTCCTCGAGCAGTACTTC; size: .; D: TRBD2; J: TRBJ2-7; length: 16; V: TRBV27
CDR3: CASVGQGAGGNTIYF; DNA: TGTGCCAGTGTGGGACAGGGGGCAGGCGGAAACACCATATATTTT; size: .; D: TRBD1; J: TRBJ1-3; length: 15; V: TRBV6-1
CDR3: CASSLGSGAATNEKLFF; DNA: TGTGCCAGCAGCTTAGGGTCAGGAGCAGCAACTAATGAAAAACTGTTTTTT; size: .; D: .; J: TRBJ1-4; length: 17; V: TRBV7-9
CDR3: CASSSARRPGEKLFF; DNA: TGTGCCAGCAGCTCAGCGAGGCGGCCTGGTGAAAAACTGTTTTTT; size: .; D: .; J: TRBJ1-4; length: 15; V: TRBV7-2
CDR3: CASSPLDRGLFF; DNA: TGTGCCAGCTCACCACTGGACAGGGGGCTCTTTTTT; size: .; D: TRBD1; J: TRBJ2-3; length: 12; V: TRBV18
CDR3: CASSLGQGATDTQYF; DNA: TGTGCCAGCAGCCTTGGACAGGGGGCCACAGATACGCAGTATTTT; size: once; D: TRBD1; J: TRBJ2-3; length: 15; V: TRBV11-2
CDR3: CASSQDRPGSSGNTIYF; DNA: TGCGCCAGCAGCCAAGATAGGCCAGGCTCCTCTGGAAACACCATATATTTT; size: .; D: .; J: TRBJ1-3; length: 17; V: TRBV4-1
CDR3: CAWKQSGTSTDTQYF; DNA: TGTGCCTGGAAGCAGAGCGGGACTAGCACAGATACGCAGTATTTT; size: .; D: TRBD2; J: TRBJ2-3; length: 15; V: TRBV30
CDR3: CASRPDRSNQPQHF; DNA: TGTGCCAGCAGACCTGACAGGAGCAATCAGCCCCAGCATTTT; size: .; D: .; J: TRBJ1-5; length: 14; V: TRBV27
CDR3: CASGLVQLRGRIRSYSNQPQHF; DNA: TGTGCTAGTGGTTTGGTACAGCTTCGGGGGCGAATAAGAAGTTATAGCAATCAGCCCCAGCATTTT; size: few; D: .; J: TRBJ1-5; length: 22; V: TRBV12-5
CDR3: CASTRRYTDEQYF; DNA: TGTGCCAGCACCCGAAGGTATACCGACGAGCAGTACTTC; size: .; D: .; J: TRBJ2-7; length: 13; V: TRBV6-5
CDR3: CASMSNREEKLFF; DNA: TGTGCCAGCATGTCTAACAGGGAGGAGAAACTGTTTTTT; size: .; D: .; J: TRBJ1-4; length: 13; V: TRBV25-1
CDR3: CASSLGRFQETQYF; DNA: TGTGCCAGCAGCCTCGGCCGCTTCCAAGAGACCCAGTACTTC; size: .; D: .; J: TRBJ2-5; length: 14; V: TRBV5-4
CDR3: CASSLGPGGGGQPQHF; DNA: TGTGCCAGCAGCTTAGGACCTGGGGGAGGTGGTCAGCCCCAGCATTTT; size: .; D: .; J: TRBJ1-5; length: 16; V: TRBV7-2
CDR3: CASSSGRSYEQYF; DNA: TGTGCCAGCAGTTCCGGACGGAGCTACGAGCAGTACTTC; size: .; D: .; J: TRBJ2-7; length: 13; V: TRBV27
CDR3: CASSLGGTGRGEQYF; DNA: TGTGCCAGCAGCTTAGGAGGGACAGGTCGGGGCGAGCAGTACTTC; size: .; D: TRBD1; J: TRBJ2-7; length: 15; V: TRBV11-2
CDR3: CASSSDRGQTEAFF; DNA: TGTGCCAGCAGCTCCGACAGGGGCCAGACTGAAGCTTTCTTT; size: .; D: TRBD1; J: TRBJ1-1; length: 14; V: TRBV11-2
CDR3: CASSPSARTSGRSYNEQFF; DNA: TGTGCCAGCAGCCCTAGCGCCCGGACTAGCGGGAGGTCCTACAATGAGCAGTTCTTC; size: many; D: TRBD2; J: TRBJ2-1; length: 19; V: TRBV7-9
CDR3: CASSYQGAYEQYF; DNA: TGTGCCAGCAGTTATCAGGGGGCCTACGAGCAGTACTTC; size: .; D: TRBD1; J: TRBJ2-7; length: 13; V: TRBV6-5
CDR3: CASSLGGYLYEQYF; DNA: TGTGCCAGCAGCTTGGGGGGGTATCTCTACGAGCAGTACTTC; size: .; D: .; J: TRBJ2-7; length: 14; V: TRBV5-6
CDR3: CASSLDNTVARGYTF; DNA: TGTGCCAGCAGCTTAGATAACACAGTTGCTCGCGGCTACACCTTC; size: once; D: .; J: TRBJ1-2; length: 15; V: TRBV11-2
CDR3: CASSTEGTGELFF; DNA: TGCGCCAGCAGCACGGAGGGTACCGGGGAGCTGTTTTTT; size: .; D: .; J: TRBJ2-2; length: 13; V: TRBV5-1
CDR3: CASSEPSQAIYEQYF; DNA: TGCGCCAGCAGCGAGCCGAGCCAGGCCATCTACGAGCAGTACTTC; size: .; D: .; J: TRBJ2-7; length: 15; V: TRBV4-1
CDR3: CAWRAGAPSPLHF; DNA: TGTGCCTGGAGGGCGGGGGCGCCGTCACCCCTCCACTTT; size: .; D: .; J: TRBJ1-6; length: 13; V: TRBV30
CDR3: CATNLGGDNSPLHF; DNA: TGCGCCACCAATCTGGGGGGCGATAATTCACCCCTCCACTTT; size: few; D: .; J: TRBJ1-6; length: 14; V: TRBV5-1
CDR3: CASSLEGPRAPAKNIQYF; DNA: TGTGCCAGCAGCTTAGAGGGCCCTAGAGCACCCGCCAAAAACATTCAGTACTTC; size: .; D: .; J: TRBJ2-4; length: 18; V: TRBV7-2
CDR3: CAWSISSYVETQYF; DNA: TGTGCCTGGAGTATTAGCTCCTACGTCGAGACCCAGTACTTC; size: once; D: .; J: TRBJ2-5; length: 14; V: TRBV30
CDR3: CASSLRRDKGEKLFF; DNA: TGTGCCAGCAGCCTACGAAGGGATAAGGGTGAAAAACTGTTTTTT; size: few; D: .; J: TRBJ1-4; length: 15; V: TRBV11-2
CDR3: CASSFTGGGIYEQYF; DNA: TGTGCCAGCAGTTTCACAGGGGGCGGAATTTACGAGCAGTACTTC; size: .; D: TRBD1; J: TRBJ2-7; length: 15; V: TRBV27
CDR3: CASSLTGAAETQYF; DNA: TGTGCCAGCAGCTTGACAGGGGCCGCCGAGACCCAGTACTTC; size: .; D: TRBD1; J: TRBJ2-5; length: 14; V: TRBV7-9
CDR3: CASSTYYNEQFF; DNA: TGTGCCAGCAGTACTTACTACAATGAGCAGTTCTTC; size: .; D: .; J: TRBJ2-1; length: 12; V: TRBV2
CDR3: CASSQGQGAISNSPLHF; DNA: TGTGCCAGCAGCCAAGGACAGGGGGCAATCTCTAATTCACCCCTCCACTTT; size: .; D: TRBD1; J: TRBJ1-6; length: 17; V: TRBV13
CDR3: CASSQASKGYNEQFF; DNA: TGCGCCAGCAGCCAAGCTAGTAAAGGGTACAATGAGCAGTTCTTC; size: .; D: .; J: TRBJ2-1; length: 15; V: TRBV4-1
CDR3: CASSPGGGSYNEQFF; DNA: TGTGCCAGCAGTCCCGGGGGGGGCAGTTACAATGAGCAGTTCTTC; size: .; D: TRBD2; J: TRBJ2-1; length: 15; V: TRBV28